This TCR beta chain was profiled in a study of blood T cell repertoires in COVID-19. Study details: Italy, Spain and the United States were the sources of the convalescent and acute COVID-19 samples. From T cells, B-cell-depleted T cells, or PBMCs came the material, which was cDNA or gDNA.

In this sample, this clone turned up once. Different DNA sequences within this sample yield the same CDR3. Per the original data handling: Cell counts per sample came from amplifying reference gene primers. Method: immunoSEQ multiplex PCR; TCRdb's copy keeps in-frame clones and lacks some. The DNA was the basis for D and trimming; V, J and clone size are from that table. The repertoire holds about 180,000 clones, approximately 80% seen once, with 13% to 15% in the top ten. V was pared by 1 base and J by 0 bases, with 4 bases of the junction left unmatched. This CDR3 contains 17 residues. In germline, CDR1 is SGHNT, CDR2 YENEEA.

The chain has TRBV11-3 and TRBJ2-1; 9 nucleotides match TRBD2. The sequence was obtained from a man in his sixties who had been exposed to COVID-19. What was sequenced was PBMCs or T cells enriched from blood (not recorded which). In DNA form, the CDR3 reads TGTGCCAGCAGCTTAGGACTAGCGGCTAGCTCCTACAATGAGCAGTTCTTC. It specifies CASSLGLAASSYNEQFF.